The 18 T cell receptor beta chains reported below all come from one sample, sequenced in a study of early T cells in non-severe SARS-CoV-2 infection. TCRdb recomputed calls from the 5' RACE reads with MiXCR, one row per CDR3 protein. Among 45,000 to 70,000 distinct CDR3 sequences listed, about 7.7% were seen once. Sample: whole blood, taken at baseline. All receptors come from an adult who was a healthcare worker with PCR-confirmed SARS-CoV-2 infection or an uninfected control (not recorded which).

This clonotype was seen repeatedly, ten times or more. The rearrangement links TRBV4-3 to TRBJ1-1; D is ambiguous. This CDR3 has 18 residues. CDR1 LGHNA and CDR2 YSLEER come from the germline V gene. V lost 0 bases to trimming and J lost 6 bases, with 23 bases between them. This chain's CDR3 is CASSQEVPQLPGYAEAFF. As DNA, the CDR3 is TGCGCCAGCAGCCAAGAAGTCCCCCAGTTGCCGGGGTACGCTGAAGCTTTCTTT.

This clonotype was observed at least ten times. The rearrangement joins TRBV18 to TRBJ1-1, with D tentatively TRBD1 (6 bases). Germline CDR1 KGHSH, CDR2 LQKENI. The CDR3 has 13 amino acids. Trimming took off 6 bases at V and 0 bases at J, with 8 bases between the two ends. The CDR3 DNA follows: TGTGCCAGCTCCGGGGGGCTGAACACTGAAGCTTTCTTT. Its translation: CASSGGLNTEAFF.

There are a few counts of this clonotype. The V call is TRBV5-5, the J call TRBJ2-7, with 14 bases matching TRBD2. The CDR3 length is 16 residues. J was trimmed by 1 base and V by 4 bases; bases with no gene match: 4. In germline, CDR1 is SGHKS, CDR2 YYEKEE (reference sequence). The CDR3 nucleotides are TGTGCCAGCAGCCAGGGACTAGCGGGAGCTTCCTACGAGCAGTACTTC. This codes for CASSQGLAGASYEQYF. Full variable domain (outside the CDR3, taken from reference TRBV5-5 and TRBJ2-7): DAGVTQSPTHLIKTRGQQVTLRCSPISGHKSVSWYQQVLGQGPQFIFQYYEKEERGRGNFPDRFSARQFPNYSSELNVNALLLGDSALYLCASSQGLAGASYEQYFGPGTRLTVT.

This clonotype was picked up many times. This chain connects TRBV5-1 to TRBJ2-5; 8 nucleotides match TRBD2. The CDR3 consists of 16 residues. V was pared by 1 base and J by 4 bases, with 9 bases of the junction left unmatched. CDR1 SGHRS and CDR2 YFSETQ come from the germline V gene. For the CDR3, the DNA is TGCGCCAGCAGCTTGCGACCAGCGGGAGAGGGAGAGACCCAGTACTTC. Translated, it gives CASSLRPAGEGETQYF.

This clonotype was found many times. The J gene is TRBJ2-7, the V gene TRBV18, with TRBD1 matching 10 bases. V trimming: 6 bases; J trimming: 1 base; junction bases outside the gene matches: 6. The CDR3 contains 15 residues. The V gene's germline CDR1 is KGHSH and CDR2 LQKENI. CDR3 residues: CASSWDRGPSYEQYF. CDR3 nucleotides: TGTGCCAGCTCGTGGGACAGGGGACCGTCCTACGAGCAGTACTTC.

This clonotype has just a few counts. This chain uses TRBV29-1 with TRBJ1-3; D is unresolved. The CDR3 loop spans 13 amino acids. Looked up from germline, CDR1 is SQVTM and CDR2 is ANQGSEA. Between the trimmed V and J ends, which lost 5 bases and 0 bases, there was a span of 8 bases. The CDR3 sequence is CSVRDSSGNTIYF. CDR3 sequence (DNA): TGCAGCGTTCGCGATAGCTCTGGAAACACCATATATTTT.

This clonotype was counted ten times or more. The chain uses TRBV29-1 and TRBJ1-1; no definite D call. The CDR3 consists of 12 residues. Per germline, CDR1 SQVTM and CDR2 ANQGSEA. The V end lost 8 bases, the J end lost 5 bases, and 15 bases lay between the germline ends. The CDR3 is CSSTEGRTEAFF. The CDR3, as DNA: TGCAGCTCCACAGAGGGTAGAACTGAAGCTTTCTTT.

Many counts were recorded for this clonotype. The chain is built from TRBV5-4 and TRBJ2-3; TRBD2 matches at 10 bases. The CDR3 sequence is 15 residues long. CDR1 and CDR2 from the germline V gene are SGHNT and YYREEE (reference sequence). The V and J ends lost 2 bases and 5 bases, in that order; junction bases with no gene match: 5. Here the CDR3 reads CASSLQSGRGDTQYF. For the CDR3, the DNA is TGTGCCAGCAGCTTACAGAGCGGGAGGGGAGATACGCAGTATTTT.

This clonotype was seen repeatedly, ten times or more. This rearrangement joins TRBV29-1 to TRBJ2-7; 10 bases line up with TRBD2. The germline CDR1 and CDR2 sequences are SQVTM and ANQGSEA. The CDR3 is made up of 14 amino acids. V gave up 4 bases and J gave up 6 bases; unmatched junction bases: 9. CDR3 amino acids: CSVVGLAGDAEQYF. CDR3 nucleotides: TGCAGCGTTGTGGGCCTAGCGGGAGATGCCGAGCAGTACTTC.

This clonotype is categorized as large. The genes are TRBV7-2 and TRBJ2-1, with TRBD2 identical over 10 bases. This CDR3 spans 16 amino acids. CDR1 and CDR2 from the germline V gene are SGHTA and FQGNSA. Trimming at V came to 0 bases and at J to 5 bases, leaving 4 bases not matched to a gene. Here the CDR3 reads CASSLALSGRNNEQFF. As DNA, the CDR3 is TGTGCCAGCAGCTTAGCCCTTAGCGGGAGGAACAATGAGCAGTTCTTC.

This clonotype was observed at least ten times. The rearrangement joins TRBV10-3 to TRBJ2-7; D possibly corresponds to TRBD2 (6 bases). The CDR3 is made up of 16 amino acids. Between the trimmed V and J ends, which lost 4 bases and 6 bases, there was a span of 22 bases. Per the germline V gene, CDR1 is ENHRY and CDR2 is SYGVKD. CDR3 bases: TGTGCCATCAGTGGTCTAAGTCGGCCGGGAGAGGGCGAGCAGTACTTC. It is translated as CAISGLSRPGEGEQYF.

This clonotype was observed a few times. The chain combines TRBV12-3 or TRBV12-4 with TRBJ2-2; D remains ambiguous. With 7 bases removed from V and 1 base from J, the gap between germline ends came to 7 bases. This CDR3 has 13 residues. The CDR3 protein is CASMERNTGELFF. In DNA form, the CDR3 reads TGTGCCAGCATGGAGAGGAACACCGGGGAGCTGTTTTTT.

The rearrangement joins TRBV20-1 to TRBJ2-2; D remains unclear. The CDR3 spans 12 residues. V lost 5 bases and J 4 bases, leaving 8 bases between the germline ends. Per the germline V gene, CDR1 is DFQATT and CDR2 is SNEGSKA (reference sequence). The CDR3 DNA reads TGCAGTGCTCTCGACACCACCGGGGAGCTGTTTTTT. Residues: CSALDTTGELFF.

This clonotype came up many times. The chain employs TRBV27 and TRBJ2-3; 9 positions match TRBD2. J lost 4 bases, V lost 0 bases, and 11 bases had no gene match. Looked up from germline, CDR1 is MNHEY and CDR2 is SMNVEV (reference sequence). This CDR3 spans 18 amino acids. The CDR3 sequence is CASSLSTPSLAGADTQYF. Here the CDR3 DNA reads TGTGCCAGCAGTTTATCCACCCCCTCTTTAGCGGGAGCAGATACGCAGTATTTT.

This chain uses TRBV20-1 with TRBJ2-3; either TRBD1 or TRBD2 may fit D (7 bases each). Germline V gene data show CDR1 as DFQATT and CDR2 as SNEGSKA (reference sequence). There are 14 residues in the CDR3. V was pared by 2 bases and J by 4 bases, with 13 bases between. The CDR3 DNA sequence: TGCAGTGCTAGACGGCAGGGGGGGGCAGATACGCAGTATTTT. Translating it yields CSARRQGGADTQYF.

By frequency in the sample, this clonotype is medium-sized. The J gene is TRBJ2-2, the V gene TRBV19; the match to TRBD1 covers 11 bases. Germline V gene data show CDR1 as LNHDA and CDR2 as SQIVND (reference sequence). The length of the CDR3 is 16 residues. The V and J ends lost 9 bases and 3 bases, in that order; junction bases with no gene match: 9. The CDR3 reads CASFDPGQGDTGELFF. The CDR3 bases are TGTGCCAGCTTTGATCCGGGACAGGGGGACACCGGGGAGCTGTTTTTT.

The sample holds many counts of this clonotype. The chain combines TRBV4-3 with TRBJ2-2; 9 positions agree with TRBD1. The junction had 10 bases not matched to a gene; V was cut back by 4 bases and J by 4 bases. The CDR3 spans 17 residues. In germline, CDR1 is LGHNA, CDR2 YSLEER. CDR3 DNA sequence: TGCGCCAGCAGCCGTTGGACAGGGGCGTCGGGCACCGGGGAGCTGTTTTTT. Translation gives CASSRWTGASGTGELFF.

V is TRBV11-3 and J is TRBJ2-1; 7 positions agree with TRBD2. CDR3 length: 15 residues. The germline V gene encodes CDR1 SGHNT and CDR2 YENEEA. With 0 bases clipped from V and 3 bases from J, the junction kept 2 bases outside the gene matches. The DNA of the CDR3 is TGTGCCAGCAGCTTAGACGGGACTATCTACAATGAGCAGTTCTTC. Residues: CASSLDGTIYNEQFF.